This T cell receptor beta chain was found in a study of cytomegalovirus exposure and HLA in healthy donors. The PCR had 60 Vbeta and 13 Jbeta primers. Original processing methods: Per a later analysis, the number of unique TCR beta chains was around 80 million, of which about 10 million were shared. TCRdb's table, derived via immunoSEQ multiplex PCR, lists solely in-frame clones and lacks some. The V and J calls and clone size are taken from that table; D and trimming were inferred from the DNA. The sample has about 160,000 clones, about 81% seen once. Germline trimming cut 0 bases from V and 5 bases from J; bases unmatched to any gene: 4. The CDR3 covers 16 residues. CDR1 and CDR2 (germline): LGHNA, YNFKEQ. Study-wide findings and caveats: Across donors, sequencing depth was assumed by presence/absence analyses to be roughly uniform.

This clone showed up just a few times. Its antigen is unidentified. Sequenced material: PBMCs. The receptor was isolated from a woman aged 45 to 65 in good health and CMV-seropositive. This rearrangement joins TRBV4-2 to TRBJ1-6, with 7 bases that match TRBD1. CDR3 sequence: CASSQEHQGDNSPLHF. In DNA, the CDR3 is TGTGCCAGCAGCCAAGAGCATCAGGGGGATAATTCACCCCTCCACTTT.